This T cell receptor (beta chain) was profiled in a study of blood T cells in healthy people across ages. Germline values: CDR1 LGHNA, CDR2 YSLEER. Trimming took off 2 bases at V and 9 bases at J, with 20 bases between the two ends. The CDR3 covers 16 residues. Primed by a sample-barcoded 5' primer and a J-beta primer mix, a second PCR proceeded for about 7 to 11 cycles. TCRdb itself ran the 5' RACE reads through MiXCR, one entry per CDR3 protein. This table holds 270,000 or so distinct CDR3 sequences, 25% to 30% found once. This clonotype has just a few counts. The rearrangement uses TRBV4-3 and TRBJ2-1; possibly TRBD2 for D (6 bases). The origin of this receptor is a woman in her 70s in good health. Source material: blood. The CDR3 region is CASSQSPGLSRSEQFF. In nucleotides, the CDR3 is TGCGCCAGCAGCCAATCACCGGGACTGTCTCGGAGTGAGCAGTTCTTC.